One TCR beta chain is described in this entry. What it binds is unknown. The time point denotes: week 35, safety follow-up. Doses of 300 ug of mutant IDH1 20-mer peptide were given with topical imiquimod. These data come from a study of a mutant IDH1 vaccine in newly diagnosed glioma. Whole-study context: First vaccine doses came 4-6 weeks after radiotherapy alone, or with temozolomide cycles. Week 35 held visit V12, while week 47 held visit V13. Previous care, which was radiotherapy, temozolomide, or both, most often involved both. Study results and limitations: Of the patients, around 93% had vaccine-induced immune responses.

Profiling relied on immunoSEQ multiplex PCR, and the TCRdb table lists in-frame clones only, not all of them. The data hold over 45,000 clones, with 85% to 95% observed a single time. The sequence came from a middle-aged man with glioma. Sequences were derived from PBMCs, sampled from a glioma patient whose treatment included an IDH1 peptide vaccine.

This CDR3 reads CASSQVHRGDNEQFF. CDR3 nucleotide sequence: TGCGCCAGCAGCCAAGTGCATCGGGGGGACAATGAGCAGTTCTTC. The rearrangement links TRBV4-3 to TRBJ2-1; 7 bases align to TRBD2. The junction had 5 bases not matched to a gene; V was cut back by 1 base and J by 5 bases. The germline V gene encodes CDR1 LGHNA and CDR2 YSLEER. CDR3 length: 15 residues.